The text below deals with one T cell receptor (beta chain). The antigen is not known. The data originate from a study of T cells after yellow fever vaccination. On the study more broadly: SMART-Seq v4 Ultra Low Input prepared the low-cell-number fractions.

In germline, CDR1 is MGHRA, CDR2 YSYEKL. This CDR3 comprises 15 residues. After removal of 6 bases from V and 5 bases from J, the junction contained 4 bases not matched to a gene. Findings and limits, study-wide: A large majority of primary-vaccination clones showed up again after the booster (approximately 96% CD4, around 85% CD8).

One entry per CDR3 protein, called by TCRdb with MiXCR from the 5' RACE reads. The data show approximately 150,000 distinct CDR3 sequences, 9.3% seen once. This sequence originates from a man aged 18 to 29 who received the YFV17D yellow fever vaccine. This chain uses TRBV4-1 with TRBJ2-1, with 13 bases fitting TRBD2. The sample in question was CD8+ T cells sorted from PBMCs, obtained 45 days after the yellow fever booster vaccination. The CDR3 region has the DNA TGCGCCAGCAGATCGGGACTAGCGGGGAACAATGAGCAGTTCTTC. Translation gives CASRSGLAGNNEQFF.